These 20 T cell receptor beta chains share one sample of origin, sequenced in a study of cytomegalovirus exposure and HLA in healthy donors. 13 Jbeta primers and 60 Vbeta primers were used for the PCR. This table comes from immunoSEQ multiplex PCR, and its TCRdb copy is limited to in-frame clones, with some not included. The table includes 200,000 to 250,000 clones, 82% detected once. Input material: PBMCs. Receptors were obtained from a woman in her forties in good health and CMV-seropositive.

This clone was picked up one time. The chain has TRBV5-4 and TRBJ2-3, with 10 bases identical to TRBD2. V lost 0 bases to trimming and J lost 5 bases; unmatched junction nucleotides: 3. CDR3 length equals 15 residues. Germline assignment: CDR1 SGHNT and CDR2 YYREEE (reference sequence). The CDR3 here is CASSLVLAGEDTQYF. In nucleotides, the CDR3 is TGTGCCAGCAGCTTGGTGCTAGCGGGGGAAGATACGCAGTATTTT.

The CDR3 DNA sequence: TGTGCCAGCAGCTTGAGTGAAAAACTGTTTTTT. Translating gives CASSLSEKLFF. The chain has TRBV13 and TRBJ1-4; D is uncertain. This CDR3 contains 11 residues. The germline gives CDR1 PRHDT, CDR2 FYEKMQ (reference sequence). The V end was cut by 3 bases, the J end by 7 bases, with 3 bases between.

This sequence joins TRBV5-1 and TRBJ1-6; weak D call: TRBD1 (5 bases). The CDR3 has 15 amino acids. V lost 1 base and J lost 7, with 12 bases in between. CDR1 is SGHRS, CDR2 YFSETQ, per germline. This CDR3 reads CASSLLTVENSPLHF. The CDR3 bases are TGCGCCAGCAGCTTGTTGACAGTCGAAAATTCACCCCTCCACTTT.

This clone has just a few counts. J is TRBJ2-5 and V is TRBV4-2, with TRBD2 matching over 10 bases. The CDR3 has 15 amino acids. Unmatched junction bases numbered 7, after V lost 4 bases and J lost 5 bases. The germline V gene encodes CDR1 LGHNA and CDR2 YNFKEQ. The CDR3 is CASSRERGGRETQYF. Written as DNA, the CDR3 is TGTGCCAGCAGCCGGGAGCGGGGGGGCCGGGAGACCCAGTACTTC.

V and J are TRBV4-3 and TRBJ2-3; 10 bases agree with TRBD2. The V gene's germline CDR1 is LGHNA and CDR2 YSLEER. The length of the CDR3 is 20 residues. With 0 bases clipped from V and 1 base from J, the junction kept 13 bases outside the gene matches. The CDR3 DNA reads as TGCGCCAGCAGCCAAGATCCGAGCGGGGGGGCCACGTTCGGCACAGATACGCAGTATTTT. This gives the protein CASSQDPSGGATFGTDTQYF.

The CDR3 region is CASSPSGTSRYEQYF. Here the CDR3 DNA reads TGTGCCAGCAGCCCGTCCGGGACTAGTCGATACGAGCAGTACTTC. The gene calls are TRBV4-2 and TRBJ2-5, with TRBD2 matching over 8 bases. The tail of the sequence fits TRBJ2-7 better, so the J call may be wrong. Germline V gene lookup returns CDR1 LGHNA and CDR2 YNFKEQ. This CDR3 is built from 15 residues.

J is TRBJ2-7 and V is TRBV28; 7 positions agree with TRBD2. This CDR3 comprises 13 residues. V lost 7 bases to trimming and J lost 0 bases; unmatched junction nucleotides: 3. Per the germline V gene, CDR1 is MDHEN and CDR2 is SYDVKM. As DNA, the CDR3 is TGTGCCAGCACTGGACTAGACTCCTACGAGCAGTACTTC. Protein product: CASTGLDSYEQYF.

The chain employs TRBV10-3 and TRBJ2-1; 16 bases are a match to TRBD2. Germline V gives CDR1 ENHRY, CDR2 SYGVKD. This CDR3 contains 18 residues. J was trimmed by 0 bases and V by 4 bases; bases with no gene match: 3. The CDR3 bases are TGTGCCATCAGTGGGGGACTAGCGGGAGGGGGCTCCTACAATGAGCAGTTCTTC. Amino acids: CAISGGLAGGGSYNEQFF.

The rearrangement links TRBV25-1 to TRBJ2-6; TRBD1 agrees at 10 bases. Germline values: CDR1 MGHDK, CDR2 SYGVNS. The CDR3 loop spans 14 amino acids. The V segment lost 6 bases and the J segment 7 bases; nucleotides outside the gene matches: 3. The DNA of the CDR3 is TGTGCCAGCAGGGGGACAGGGGACGCCAACGTCCTGACTTTC. Protein: CASRGTGDANVLTF. Supplemented by reference TRBV25-1 and TRBJ2-6, the full variable domain reads EADIYQTPRYLVIGTGKKITLECSQTMGHDKMYWYQQDPGMELHLIHYSYGVNSTEKGDLSSESTVSRIRTEHFPLTLESARPSHTSQYLCASRGTGDANVLTFGAGSRLTVL.

V gene TRBV29-1 combines with J gene TRBJ1-3; TRBD1 matches 7 bases. The CDR3 loop spans 15 amino acids. The J segment lost 4 bases and the V segment lost 6 bases, leaving 12 bases of the junction unmatched. Germline loops: CDR1 SQVTM, CDR2 ANQGSEA. Here the CDR3 reads CSVRYRGGEGNTIYF. Here the CDR3 DNA reads TGCAGCGTACGCTACAGGGGAGGAGAGGGAAACACCATATATTTT.

The sample holds one count of this clone. The chain employs TRBV10-3 and TRBJ1-3, with D maybe TRBD1 (5 bases). Germline lookup yields CDR1 ENHRY and CDR2 SYGVKD. V was pared by 4 bases and J by 0 bases, with 10 bases between. This CDR3 has 15 amino acids. The CDR3 nucleotides read TGTGCCATCAGTGGGGCCAGGGCCTCTGGAAACACCATATATTTT. It translates to CAISGARASGNTIYF.

Many counts were recorded for this clone. The chain is built from TRBV4-2 and TRBJ1-1, with D perhaps matching TRBD1 (6 bases). Trimming removed 2 bases at V and 9 bases at J, with 22 bases between. The germline CDR1 and CDR2 sequences are LGHNA and YNFKEQ. This CDR3 is built from 16 residues. CDR3 sequence reads: CASSQLLQGANVKAFF. The CDR3 coding sequence is TGTGCCAGCAGCCAACTTCTACAGGGCGCGAATGTAAAAGCTTTCTTT.

The rearrangement uses TRBV21-1 and TRBJ2-5; TRBD2 reflects the table's D call only, with no check against the DNA. TRBV21-1 is a recognized pseudogene. This CDR3 spans 18 amino acids. The DNA for the CDR3 is TGTGCCAGCAGCAAAGAAGGGAGGGCTAGCGGGGCTCAAGAGACCCAGTACTTC. This sequence encodes CASSKEGRASGAQETQYF.

The rearrangement links TRBV4-3 to TRBJ2-3, with a weak D call TRBD1 (6 bases). CDR1 is LGHNA and CDR2 is YSLEER in the germline V gene. V gave up 1 base and J gave up 0 bases, with 17 bases separating them. CDR3 length: 18 amino acids. The chain's CDR3 is CASSQVTGTTDSTDTQYF. The CDR3 nucleotides read TGCGCCAGCAGCCAAGTTACAGGGACCACCGACAGCACAGATACGCAGTATTTT.

The rearrangement joins TRBV5-4 to TRBJ2-4; D gene ambiguous. Trimming pared 4 bases from V and 2 bases from J, leaving 10 bases between. Germline CDR1 is SGHNT and CDR2 is YYREEE (reference sequence). The CDR3 loop spans 14 amino acids. The CDR3 here is CASSIQLTKNIQYF. CDR3 sequence (DNA): TGTGCCAGCAGCATACAGCTAACCAAAAACATTCAGTACTTC.

As to this clone: The junction departs from germline at one end; a sequencing error may be responsible. This rearrangement joins TRBV30 to TRBJ2-2, with TRBD1 matching over 7 bases. The CDR3 runs 13 residues. The germline V gene encodes CDR1 GTSNPN and CDR2 SVGIG (reference sequence). CDR3 in DNA: TGCGAGCCGGGACAGAAGAACACCGGGGAGCTGTTTTTT. It encodes CEPGQKNTGELFF. The whole variable domain, remainder taken from reference TRBV30 and TRBJ2-2, is SQTIHQWPATLVQPVGSPLSLECTVEGTSNPNLYWYRQAAGRGLQLLFYSVGIGQISSEVPQNLSASRPQDRQFILSSKKLLLSDSGFYLCEPGQKNTGELFFGEGSRLTVL.

The chain couples TRBV9 to TRBJ2-1, with a possible D match to TRBD2 (5 bases). This CDR3 contains 15 residues. The V gene lost 3 bases and the J gene lost 3 bases, with 13 bases spanning the gap. CDR1 and CDR2 from the germline V gene are SGDLS and YYNGEE. CDR3 DNA sequence: TGTGCCAGCAGCGCTAGCCCCCAGGTCTACAATGAGCAGTTCTTC. Residues: CASSASPQVYNEQFF.

The genes are TRBV12-5 and TRBJ1-4; D may be TRBD1 (6 bases). The CDR3 is made up of 12 amino acids. The germline V gene encodes CDR1 LGHNT and CDR2 FRNRAP. V was cut by 1 base and J by 10 bases, with 7 bases left in between. The CDR3 bases are TGTGCTAGTGGTTTGGGAGGGGGAAAACTGTTTTTT. Translated: CASGLGGGKLFF.

The rearrangement links TRBV6-5 to TRBJ2-7; TRBD2 agrees at 8 bases. Losses at the gene ends were 6 bases for V and 4 bases for J; bases not matched to a gene: 11. In germline, CDR1 is MNHEY, CDR2 SVGAGI. The CDR3 has 15 residues. The CDR3 protein is CASRRSKREIYEQYF. The CDR3 DNA sequence: TGTGCCAGCAGGAGGTCGAAGCGGGAGATTTACGAGCAGTACTTC.

This chain links TRBV5-5 with TRBJ2-7; 8 bases agree with TRBD1. V gave up 2 bases and J gave up 2 bases; unmatched junction bases: 12. The CDR3 has 17 amino acids. Germline V gives CDR1 SGHKS, CDR2 YYEKEE (reference sequence). CDR3 DNA: TGTGCCAGCAGCTTCCGTGCGGGTGGGACAGGAACCTACGAGCAGTACTTC. As protein: CASSFRAGGTGTYEQYF.